This T cell receptor beta chain was profiled in a study of beta chain features in type 1 diabetes. Study results and limitations: The naive, central memory and Treg TCRB repertoires of patients appeared to be more similar to one another than those of healthy donors. All four CD4+ subsets of Type 1 diabetes patients contained TCRB CDR3s that were moderately but significantly shorter.

Remarks on this clone: Its matching antigen is unknown.

As every portion of the isolated RNA was reverse transcribed, the sequencing read expressed TCRB transcripts. This table comes from immunoSEQ multiplex PCR, and its TCRdb copy is limited to in-frame clones, with some not included. The sample includes approximately 170,000 clones, roughly 8% of them seen just once. This CDR3 has 16 amino acids. Germline V gives CDR1 PRHDT, CDR2 FYEKMQ (reference sequence). Trimming cost V 2 bases and J 0 bases; bases outside gene matches: 3. This chain links TRBV13 with TRBJ2-3, with 9 bases that match TRBD2. Sequencing was performed on central memory CD4+ T cells from blood. The TCR originated in a man aged 18 to 35 with type 1 diabetes. In DNA, the CDR3 is TGTGCCAGCAGCTTAAGACTAGCGGCGAGCACAGATACGCAGTATTTT. It yields the protein CASSLRLAASTDTQYF.